This TCR beta chain appears in the sequencing data of a study of cytomegalovirus exposure and HLA in healthy donors. Study context: Researchers found that 81% of 350 to 500 genotyped donors fell within the Caucasian-associated ancestry cluster.

Comment on this clone: The antigen is not known.

This CDR3 region has 17 residues. J gave up 2 bases and V 4 bases, and 12 bases lay outside the gene matches. Germline lookup yields CDR1 SGHTA and CDR2 FQGNSA. Findings of the study overall: An ancestry cluster, one associated with Asian ancestry, reportedly showed fewer N-insertions than the 666-donor mean in a later analysis.

PCR involved 60 Vbeta and 13 Jbeta primers. Study processing details: Counted up in a later analysis, unique TCR beta chains came to about 80 million, with around 10 million shared. Method: immunoSEQ multiplex PCR; TCRdb's copy keeps in-frame clones and lacks some. The DNA was the basis for D and trimming; V, J and clone size are from that table. The data hold fewer than 180,000 clones, with more than 75% observed a single time. Healthy bone marrow donors supplied every sample. This clonotype originated in a human donor in good health. The sequencing sample was made of PBMCs. The chain recombines TRBV7-2 with TRBJ2-5; TRBD2 matches at 8 bases. CDR3 amino acids: CASSSQVGVAGQETQYF. The CDR3 DNA reads as TGTGCCAGCAGCTCGCAGGTAGGGGTAGCGGGACAAGAGACCCAGTACTTC.